The rows below give T cell receptor beta chains drawn from one sample of a study of long-term antiretroviral therapy in people with HIV. Sequencing used immunoSEQ multiplex PCR; TCRdb keeps in-frame clones, though not all of them. The table has around 20,000 clones, about 80% seen once; the top ten hold about 4.5%. The source was unsorted PBMCs, collected about 5.7 years after starting antiretroviral therapy. The receptors stem from a man younger than 40 with HIV. CDR3s include the opening cysteine and the closing phenylalanine or tryptophan. The D gene is left open where the match is weak. Part of the rows lack a size; the others show once, few, many or a class for expanded clones.

V gene: TRBV6-5; D gene: TRBD1; J gene: TRBJ1-5; clone size: .; CDR3 DNA: TGTGCCAGCAGCCGTGACAGGGAGGATCAGCCCCAGCATTTT; CDR3 protein: CASSRDREDQPQHF
V gene: TRBV7-3; D gene: TRBD1; J gene: TRBJ2-1; clone size: .; CDR3 DNA: TGTGCCAGCAGCTTAGGGGACAGGAATGAGCAGTTCTTC; CDR3 protein: CASSLGDRNEQFF
V gene: TRBV7-9; D gene: .; J gene: TRBJ2-7; clone size: .; CDR3 DNA: TGTGCCAGCAGTCTTACATACGAGCAGTACTTC; CDR3 protein: CASSLTYEQYF
V gene: TRBV19; D gene: .; J gene: TRBJ1-1; clone size: .; CDR3 DNA: TGTGCCAGTAGTGATGTTAGGGGCTCTGAAGCTTTCTTT; CDR3 protein: CASSDVRGSEAFF
V gene: TRBV7-2; D gene: .; J gene: TRBJ1-2; clone size: few; CDR3 DNA: TGTGCCAGCAGCACCTGGGGGGCTGGGTATGGCTACACCTTC; CDR3 protein: CASSTWGAGYGYTF
V gene: TRBV30; D gene: .; J gene: TRBJ2-1; clone size: once; CDR3 DNA: TGTGCCTGGAGAGAGTACAATGAGCAGTTCTTC; CDR3 protein: CAWREYNEQFF
V gene: TRBV5-1; D gene: .; J gene: TRBJ1-1; clone size: once; CDR3 DNA: TGCGCCAGCAGCTTGAGGAGCGGACCGGGCCAGCCGAACACTGAAGCTTTCTTT; CDR3 protein: CASSLRSGPGQPNTEAFF
V gene: TRBV21-1; D gene: .; J gene: TRBJ2-7; clone size: .; CDR3 DNA: TGTGCCAGCAGCAAAGTTGGCTGGGACTACGAGCAGTACTTC; CDR3 protein: CASSKVGWDYEQYF
V gene: TRBV5-4; D gene: .; J gene: TRBJ2-7; clone size: .; CDR3 DNA: TGTGCCAGCAAACCGTTCCCTACAGGAACCTACGAGCAGTACTTC; CDR3 protein: CASKPFPTGTYEQYF
V gene: TRBV7-6; D gene: .; J gene: TRBJ1-6; clone size: .; CDR3 DNA: TGTGCCAGCAGCTTACGAGAGGTCGGTGGGAATTCACCCCTCCACTTT; CDR3 protein: CASSLREVGGNSPLHF
V gene: TRBV11-1; D gene: .; J gene: TRBJ1-3; clone size: .; CDR3 DNA: TGTGCCAGCAGACCAGACAGGAGGAATTCCTCTGGAAACACCATATATTTT; CDR3 protein: CASRPDRRNSSGNTIYF
V gene: TRBV4-1; D gene: TRBD1; J gene: TRBJ1-2; clone size: .; CDR3 DNA: TGCGCCAGCAGCCACGCCGGGACAGGGGTTAACTATGGCTACACCTTC; CDR3 protein: CASSHAGTGVNYGYTF
V gene: TRBV27; D gene: .; J gene: TRBJ2-6; clone size: .; CDR3 DNA: TGTGCCAGCAGTTCCCCGCAGGGTGGCGCCAGCTCTGGGGCCAACGTCCTGACTTTC; CDR3 protein: CASSSPQGGASSGANVLTF
V gene: TRBV27; D gene: .; J gene: TRBJ2-1; clone size: .; CDR3 DNA: TGTGCCAGCAGTTTAGAGGTGAGCTCCTACAATGAGCAGTTCTTC; CDR3 protein: CASSLEVSSYNEQFF
V gene: TRBV10-3; D gene: .; J gene: TRBJ2-1; clone size: .; CDR3 DNA: TGTGCCATCAGTGACCCCGCGCGGTCCTACAATGAGCAGTTCTTC; CDR3 protein: CAISDPARSYNEQFF
V gene: TRBV11-2; D gene: .; J gene: TRBJ2-1; clone size: .; CDR3 DNA: TGTGCCAGCAGTCACCCGGGGATTAGGCAGTTCTTC; CDR3 protein: CASSHPGIRQFF
V gene: TRBV6-5; D gene: .; J gene: TRBJ1-1; clone size: .; CDR3 DNA: TGTGCCAGCAGCGGCTCAGGGCTCACTGAAGCTTTCTTT; CDR3 protein: CASSGSGLTEAFF
V gene: TRBV5-4; D gene: .; J gene: TRBJ1-5; clone size: .; CDR3 DNA: TGTGCCAGCAGCTTGGATGTTGAGGGTTCCCCCCAGCATTTT; CDR3 protein: CASSLDVEGSPQHF
V gene: TRBV13; D gene: .; J gene: TRBJ2-7; clone size: .; CDR3 DNA: TGTGCCAGCAGCTTAAGCAGGGTGAACGAGCAGTACTTC; CDR3 protein: CASSLSRVNEQYF